Below, one T cell receptor beta chain is given with its context. This clonotype has at least ten counts. Its target antigen remains unknown. No qualities accompany the bases; no much larger clone lies one base away. Spanning cysteine to phenylalanine, the CDR3 consists of 14 amino acids. Solely the CDR3 DNA is kept, with 42 bases framed from the first base. V lost 2 bases and J lost 0 bases; the stretch between them is 5 bases long. These data originate in a study of T-cell reconstitution after alpha-beta-depleted transplantation in children (dated by TCRdb to the mid-2010s). Some background on the complete study: Using TCR repertoire profiling, the study followed T-cell immune reconstitution in a quantitative way in children after TCRalphabeta/CD19-depleted allogeneic hematopoietic cell transplantation.

Results and caveats for the whole study, not just this receptor: The frequencies of hyperexpanded clones fell over the following months, and after one year, T-cell counts and TCRbeta diversity were mostly attributed to newly produced T cells. In some patients, the high TCRbeta diversity seen at day 60 was put down to recipient T cells and intrathymic progenitors that had survived conditioning. The apparently early alphabetaT-cell count recovery about two months after transplant was reportedly dependent on only several hundred rapidly expanded clones derived from non-depleted graft cells.

The library was built by means of PCR. Instrument on record: Illumina HiSeq 2500. To normalize quantification of the TCRbeta repertoire, the TCR libraries were built with molecular barcoding that relied on unique molecular identifiers. TCRdb reprocessed the public reads (quality trimming at Q25 with fastp, clone calling with MiXCR) and kept in-frame beta chains. Identical CDR3 protein sequences are pooled into one entry, listed with their most common genes and DNA. This sample is represented by some 200,000 distinct CDR3 sequences; under 13% of them were singletons. The top ten clonotypes cover 25% to 30% of the sample. The sample's treatment or condition label, decoded: allogeneic hematopoietic cell transplantation with graft depleted of TCRalphabeta T cells and CD19 B cells. The children who served as transplant recipients had been given grafts of TCRalphabeta/CD19-depleted allogeneic hematopoietic cells.

This clonotype was sampled from a child in the first two years of life with acute myeloid leukemia, due to receive a stem cell transplant. The V and J genes are TRBV12-3 or TRBV12-4 and TRBJ1-5; the D gene identity is not certain. Source: PBMCs, taken before TCRalphabeta/CD19-depleted stem cell transplant. The CDR3 reads CASSLKGSNQPQHF. The nucleotide sequence is given as TGTGCCAGCAGTTTAAAGGGTAGCAATCAGCCCCAGCATTTT.